The TCR beta chain described here comes from a study of blood T cell repertoires in COVID-19 (TCRdb year 2020). With regard to the full study: Collaborator samples came from the United States, Italy and Spain and covered acute and convalescent phases of COVID-19. The material from the prospective study consisted of cDNA or gDNA derived from T cells, B-cell-depleted T cells, or PBMCs. Subjects who had been exposed to COVID-19, were actively infected with it, or had recovered from it provided the deeply sampled blood TCRbeta repertoires that made up the dataset. The repertoires were released in a freely available public database intended as a resource for research on the immune response to SARS-CoV-2. Samples came from the ongoing ImmuneRACE study (first 160 participants) plus 1,254 subjects from 6 global collaborators. Sample metadata almost always included a de-identified subject ID, COVID-19 status, age in years and sex. HLA class I and class II types, where available, came from metadata supplied by the sample provider rather than from assay-based typing. Study-level results and caveats: Clinical and demographic metadata were provided uncurated, with the amount varying by source and participant.

The V end loses 3 bases and the J end loses 3 bases, and a stretch of 20 bases separates them. The CDR3 holds 17 amino acids from the cysteine to the phenylalanine. The retained sequence is limited to the CDR3, 51 bases, with the frame set at the first base. The germline V gene supplies CDR1 MGHRA and CDR2 YSYEKL. The table lists this clone with a count of one. The antigen it binds to is not known. Base qualities were left out, and no much larger clone turns up one base away. Collaborating institutions collected whole blood in K2EDTA tubes following their own protocols. For TCRbeta analysis, collaborator samples were shipped as frozen whole blood, as isolated PBMCs, or as DNA extracted from either sample type. The immunoSEQ Assay, a bias-controlled multiplex PCR, was used to amplify TCRbeta CDR3 regions from genomic DNA. In the source study's methods: Nucleated cell counts per sample were estimated from amplification of reference gene primers within the assay. To quantify the absolute abundance of each unique TCRbeta CDR3 rearrangement, sequence reads were collapsed and filtered. For each sample, productive Simpson clonality was calculated as the square root of Simpson's diversity index over productive rearrangements. TCRdb took this table from immuneACCESS and kept in-frame rearrangements with V and J called. Such tables lack part of the clones; where checked against another copy, unresolved V genes explain under half of the gap, and the rest is unexplained. V, J and clone size are taken as reported in that table, and D and trimming were inferred from the DNA itself. Within this sample are about 99,000 clones, with more than 70% of them counted one time only. The top ten constitute over 15% of the sample.

Sequenced sample: peripheral blood. The rearrangement combines TRBV4-1 with TRBJ1-1; no confident D gene assignment can be made. The clonotype originates from an elderly woman in a cohort sampled during active COVID-19. The CDR3 is CASSQDARGWRDTEAFF. The DNA sequence is TGCGCCAGCAGCCAGGACGCAAGAGGGTGGAGGGACACTGAAGCTTTCTTT.